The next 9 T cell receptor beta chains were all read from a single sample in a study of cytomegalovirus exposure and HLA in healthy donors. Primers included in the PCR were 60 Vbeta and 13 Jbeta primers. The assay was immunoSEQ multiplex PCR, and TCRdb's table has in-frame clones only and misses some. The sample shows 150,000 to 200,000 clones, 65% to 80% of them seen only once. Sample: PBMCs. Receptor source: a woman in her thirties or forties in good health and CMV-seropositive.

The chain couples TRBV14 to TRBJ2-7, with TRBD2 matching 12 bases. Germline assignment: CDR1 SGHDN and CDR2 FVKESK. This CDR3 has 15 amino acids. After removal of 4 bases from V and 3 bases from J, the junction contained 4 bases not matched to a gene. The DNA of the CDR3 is TGTGCCAGCAGCCCTGGACTAGCGGGACACTACGAGCAGTACTTC. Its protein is CASSPGLAGHYEQYF.

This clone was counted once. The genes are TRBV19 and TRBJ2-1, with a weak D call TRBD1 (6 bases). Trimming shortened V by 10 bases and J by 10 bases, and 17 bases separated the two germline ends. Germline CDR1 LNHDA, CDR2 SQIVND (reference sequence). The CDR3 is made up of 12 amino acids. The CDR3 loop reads CATEGVSGEQFF. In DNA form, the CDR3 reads TGTGCCACCGAGGGGGTCTCGGGGGAGCAGTTCTTC.

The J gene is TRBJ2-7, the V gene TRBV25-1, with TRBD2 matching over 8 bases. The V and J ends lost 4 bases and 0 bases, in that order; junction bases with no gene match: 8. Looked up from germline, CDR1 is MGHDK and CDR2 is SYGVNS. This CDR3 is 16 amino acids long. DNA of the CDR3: TGTGCCAGCAGTGCTTTCCCGGGGGGGAGCTCCTACGAGCAGTACTTC. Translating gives CASSAFPGGSSYEQYF.

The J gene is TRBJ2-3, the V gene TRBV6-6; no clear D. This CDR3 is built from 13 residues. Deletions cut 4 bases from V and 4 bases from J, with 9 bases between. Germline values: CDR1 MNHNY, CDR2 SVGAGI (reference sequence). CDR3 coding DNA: TGTGCCAGCAGTTGGCTAGTTTCAGATACGCAGTATTTT. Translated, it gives CASSWLVSDTQYF.

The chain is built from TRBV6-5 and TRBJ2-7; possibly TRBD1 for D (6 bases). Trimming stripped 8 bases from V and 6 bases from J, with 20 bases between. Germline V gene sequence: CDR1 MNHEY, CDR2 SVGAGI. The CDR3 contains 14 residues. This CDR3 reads CASGIDRSVSEQYF. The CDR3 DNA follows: TGTGCCAGCGGAATAGACAGGTCGGTAAGCGAGCAGTACTTC.

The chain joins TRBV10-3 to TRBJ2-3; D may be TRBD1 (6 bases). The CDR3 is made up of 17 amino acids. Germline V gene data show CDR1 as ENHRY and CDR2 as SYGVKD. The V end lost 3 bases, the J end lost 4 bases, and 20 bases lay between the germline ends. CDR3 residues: CAISELNNAAGADTQYF. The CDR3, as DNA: TGTGCCATCAGTGAATTAAATAATGCGGCAGGGGCAGATACGCAGTATTTT.

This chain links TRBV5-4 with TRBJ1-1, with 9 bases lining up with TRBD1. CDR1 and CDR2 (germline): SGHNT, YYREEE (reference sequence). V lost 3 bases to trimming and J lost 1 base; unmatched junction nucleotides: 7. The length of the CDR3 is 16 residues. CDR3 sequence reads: CASSSTGGAGNTEAFF. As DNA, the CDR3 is TGTGCCAGCAGCTCTACAGGGGGCGCGGGGAACACTGAAGCTTTCTTT.

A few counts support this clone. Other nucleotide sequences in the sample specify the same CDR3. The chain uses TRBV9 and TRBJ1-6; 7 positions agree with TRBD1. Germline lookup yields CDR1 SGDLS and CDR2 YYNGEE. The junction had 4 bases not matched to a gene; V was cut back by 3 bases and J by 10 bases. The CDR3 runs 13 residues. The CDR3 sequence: CASSAQGRSPLHF. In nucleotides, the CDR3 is TGTGCCAGCAGCGCACAGGGGAGGTCACCCCTCCACTTT. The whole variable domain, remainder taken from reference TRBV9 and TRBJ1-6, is DSGVTQTPKHLITATGQRVTLRCSPRSGDLSVYWYQQSLDQGLQFLIQYYNGEERAKGNILERFSAQQFPDLHSELNLSSLELGDSALYFCASSAQGRSPLHFGNGTRLTVT.

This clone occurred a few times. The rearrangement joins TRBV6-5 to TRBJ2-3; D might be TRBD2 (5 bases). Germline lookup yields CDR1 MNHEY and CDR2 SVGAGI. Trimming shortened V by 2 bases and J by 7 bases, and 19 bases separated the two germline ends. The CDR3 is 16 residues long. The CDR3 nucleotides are TGTGCCAGCAGTTACATCTCTCCCGGGAAAAGGAATACGCAGTATTTT. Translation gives CASSYISPGKRNTQYF.